The sample holds a few counts of the clone carrying this TCR beta chain. These data come from a study of beta chain features in type 1 diabetes. CDR3 length: 15 amino acids. From germline, CDR1 is LGHNA and CDR2 YNFKEQ. V shed 3 bases, J shed 3 bases, and the junction held 5 bases outside the gene matches. cDNA synthesis used the whole RNA isolate, giving expressed TCRB sequences. Sequenced by immunoSEQ multiplex PCR; TCRdb stores in-frame clones only, minus some. The sample records 300,000 to 350,000 clones, approximately 8% being singletons. Sequenced material: central memory CD4+ T cells from blood. This chain links TRBV4-2 with TRBJ2-7; 10 bases fit TRBD2. This TCR was recovered from a woman aged 18-35 years in good health. The CDR3 sequence: CASSQRTSGFYEQYF. DNA of the CDR3: TGTGCCAGCAGCCAGCGGACTAGCGGTTTCTACGAGCAGTACTTC.